This T cell receptor (beta chain) was documented in a study of shared clonotypes between healthy human individuals. Donors were healthy HIV-negative adults without recently reported acute infections or vaccinations. Notes on the study in general: On the whole, naive subsets had larger estimated richness than memory subsets had. Clonotype sharing among donors likely depends on sequencing depth.

In its sample, this clone was seen once. What it recognizes is unknown. Clones were read by immunoSEQ multiplex PCR, and TCRdb kept only the in-frame ones, dropping some. The sample lists 180,000 or so clones; over 80% were seen once. Trimming took off 3 bases at V and 2 bases at J, with 19 bases between the two ends. Germline V lookup: CDR1 SGHVS, CDR2 FNYEAQ. This CDR3 spans 18 amino acids. The source material was naive CD4+ T cells sorted from blood. Subset reported: CD45RA+ positively selected. The receptor's source is a woman aged 30 to 39 in good health. This chain links TRBV7-6 with TRBJ2-2; D possibly corresponds to TRBD1 (5 bases). The CDR3 loop is CASSFAGAALLNTGELFF. CDR3 coding DNA: TGTGCCAGCAGCTTTGCTGGGGCAGCTCTTTTAAACACCGGGGAGCTGTTTTTT. Together with reference TRBV7-6 and TRBJ2-2, the CDR3 gives the full variable domain: GAGVSQSPRYKVTKRGQDVALRCDPISGHVSLYWYRQALGQGPEFLTYFNYEAQQDKSGLPNDRFSAERPEGSISTLTIQRTEQRDSAMYRCASSFAGAALLNTGELFFGEGSRLTVL.